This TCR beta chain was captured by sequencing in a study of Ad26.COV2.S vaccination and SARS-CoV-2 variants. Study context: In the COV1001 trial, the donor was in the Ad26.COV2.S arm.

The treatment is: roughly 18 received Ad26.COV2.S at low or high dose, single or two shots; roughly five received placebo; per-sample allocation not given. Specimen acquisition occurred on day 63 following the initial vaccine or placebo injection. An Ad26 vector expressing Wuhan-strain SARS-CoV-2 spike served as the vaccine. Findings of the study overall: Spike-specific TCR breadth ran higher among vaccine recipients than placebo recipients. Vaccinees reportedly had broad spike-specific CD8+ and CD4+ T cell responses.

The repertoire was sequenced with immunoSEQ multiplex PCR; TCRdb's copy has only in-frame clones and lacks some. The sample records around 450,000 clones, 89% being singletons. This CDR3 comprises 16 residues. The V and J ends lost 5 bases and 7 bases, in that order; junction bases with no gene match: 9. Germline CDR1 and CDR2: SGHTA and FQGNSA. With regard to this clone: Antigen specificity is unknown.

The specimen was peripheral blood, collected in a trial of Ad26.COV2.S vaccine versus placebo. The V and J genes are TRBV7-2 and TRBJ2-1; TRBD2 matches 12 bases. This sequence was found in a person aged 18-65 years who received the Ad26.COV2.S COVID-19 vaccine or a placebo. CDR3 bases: TGTGCCAGCAGCCCTCCGGGACTAGCGGGTACGAATGAGCAGTTCTTC. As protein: CASSPPGLAGTNEQFF.